This record concerns one T cell receptor (beta chain) sequence. No antigen is known for it. No base quality information exists; no much larger clone differs at one position. This specimen's treatment or condition label, per the study, means: over 15 received Ad26.COV2.S at low or high dose, single or two shots; five or six received placebo; per-sample allocation not given. Repertoires of vaccine and placebo recipients were sequenced from samples taken on day 63 after the first injection. Between 29 July and 7 August 2020, Cohort 1b enrolled fewer than 30 adults aged 18-55 years at one site in Boston, USA. Ad26.COV2.S was a replication-incompetent adenovirus type 26 vector that expressed a prefusion-stabilized SARS-CoV-2 spike protein derived from the original Wuhan strain. The sample is drawn from a study of Ad26.COV2.S vaccination and SARS-CoV-2 variants (dated by TCRdb to 2020 to 2023). In the study overall: Vaccine-arm donors came from COV1001, a multicentre, randomized, double-blind, placebo-controlled phase I-IIa trial of Ad26.COV2.S in healthy adults. Dosing of Ad26.COV2.S was intramuscular, at either 5x10^10 or 1x10^11 viral particles, delivered as one shot or as two shots spaced 56 days apart. TCRbeta repertoire sequencing served as the tool for gauging how specific and how broad the SARS-CoV-2-reactive T cell receptors were following Ad26.COV2.S vaccination. The TCR-sequenced set comprised approximately 30 samples: some 20 Ad26.COV2.S vaccine recipients, 5 placebo recipients and 8 SARS-CoV-2 convalescent individuals. Participants in the trial were split at random into five groups of five each, receiving low-dose or high-dose Ad26.COV2.S once or twice, or else placebo on both occasions. Investigators did not know the trial group allocation while performing experiments and assessing outcomes. The research as a whole found: Ad26.COV2.S recipients had higher spike-specific TCR breadth than placebo recipients (P = 0.0014). Vaccine and placebo recipients had similar non-spike TCR breadth, a finding consistent with the vaccine containing only spike. The authors noted that total T cell responses may have been underestimated by the TCR breadth and depth analyses. The study lacked the statistical power to compare responses across vaccine doses or regimens. After vaccination, substantial breadth of spike-specific CD8+ and CD4+ T cell responses was reported.

The immunoSEQ Assay was the method used to sequence TCRbeta CDR3 regions. After extraction, genomic DNA underwent amplification by bias-controlled multiplex PCR, followed by high-throughput sequencing. The study's processing was this. To quantify the absolute abundance of every unique TCRbeta CDR3 region, sequences were collapsed and filtered. T cell fraction was estimated by normalizing TCRbeta template counts to usable DNA, which was measured by amplifying reference genes present in all nucleated cells. Repertoire TCRs were annotated as SARS-CoV-2-specific by exact matching of V gene, CDR3 amino acid sequence and J gene to a known reactive TCR set. The reference SARS-CoV-2 TCR set came from MIRA and was filtered for enrichment in COVID-19-positive ImmuneCODE repertoires, removing public or cross-reactive TCRs. Using the MIRA antigens, annotated TCRs were further analysed by specific ORF or by position within an ORF. Depth was the summed frequency of annotated unique rearrangements, while breadth was defined as annotated unique rearrangements over total unique productive rearrangements. Two-sided Wilcoxon rank-sum tests were used to compare TCR breadth between groups. What TCRdb holds here is the immuneACCESS table cut down to in-frame rearrangements. Part of the clones is not present; checked against another copy, under half of the missing clones reflect an unresolved V gene, and the others are unexplained. V and J calls and clone size follow that table, whereas D and trimming were derived from the DNA. Here the sample has over 400,000 clones; about 90% occur a single time. Of the sample, around 1.7% falls within the top ten clones.

The cysteine opens and the phenylalanine closes a CDR3 of 14 amino acids. Here the CDR3 DNA is all that survives: 42 bases in frame from base 1. Cut back by 0 bases and 9 bases, the V and J ends lie 13 bases apart. Via the germline V gene, CDR1 is SGDLS and CDR2 YYNGEE. Recombination joined TRBV9 with TRBJ2-1, with an unclear D gene assignment. The TCR sequence derives from a person between 18 and 59 years old who received the Ad26.COV2.S COVID-19 vaccine or a placebo. Material: peripheral blood, obtained in a trial of Ad26.COV2.S vaccine versus placebo. The DNA is TGTGCCAGCAGCGTAGTGTCTAGAGGCGGTGAGCAGTTCTTC. Its coded protein is CASSVVSRGGEQFF.